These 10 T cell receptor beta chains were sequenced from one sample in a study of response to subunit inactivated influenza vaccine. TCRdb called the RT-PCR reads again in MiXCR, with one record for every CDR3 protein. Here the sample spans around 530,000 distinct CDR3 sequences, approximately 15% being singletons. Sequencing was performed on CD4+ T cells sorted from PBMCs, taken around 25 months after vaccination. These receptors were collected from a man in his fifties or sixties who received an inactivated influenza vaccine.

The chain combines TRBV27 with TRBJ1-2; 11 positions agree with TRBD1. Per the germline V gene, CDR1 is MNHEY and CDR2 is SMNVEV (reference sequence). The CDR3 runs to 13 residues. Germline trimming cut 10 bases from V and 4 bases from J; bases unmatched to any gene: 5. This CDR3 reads CATGQGAVYGYTF. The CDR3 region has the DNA TGTGCCACCGGACAGGGGGCGGTCTATGGCTACACCTTC.

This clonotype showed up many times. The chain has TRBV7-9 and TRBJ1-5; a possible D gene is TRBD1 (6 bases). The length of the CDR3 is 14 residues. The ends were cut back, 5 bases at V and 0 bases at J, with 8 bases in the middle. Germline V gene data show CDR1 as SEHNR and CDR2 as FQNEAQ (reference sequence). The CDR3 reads CASSQDSSNQPQHF. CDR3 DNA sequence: TGTGCCAGCAGCCAGGACAGTAGCAATCAGCCCCAGCATTTT.

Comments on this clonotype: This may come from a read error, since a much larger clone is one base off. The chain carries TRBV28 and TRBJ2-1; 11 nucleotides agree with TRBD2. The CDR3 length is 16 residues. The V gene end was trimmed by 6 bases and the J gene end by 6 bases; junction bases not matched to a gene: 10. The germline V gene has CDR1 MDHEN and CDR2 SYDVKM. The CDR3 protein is CASRGLGLAVGNEQFF. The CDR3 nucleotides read TGTGCCAGCAGAGGTCTGGGACTAGCGGTAGGCAATGAGCAGTTCTTC.

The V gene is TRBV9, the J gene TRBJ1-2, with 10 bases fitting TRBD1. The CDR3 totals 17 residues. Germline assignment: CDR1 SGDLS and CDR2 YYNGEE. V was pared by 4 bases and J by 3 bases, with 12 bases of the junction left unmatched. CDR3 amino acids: CASSPTPWTGGDYGYTF. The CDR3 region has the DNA TGTGCCAGCAGCCCAACTCCATGGACAGGGGGTGACTATGGCTACACCTTC.

The CDR3 nucleotides read TGTGCCAGCAGCTTAGGCGGGCAGACTAGCACAGATACGCAGTATTTT. Encoded protein: CASSLGGQTSTDTQYF. V is TRBV11-2 and J is TRBJ2-3, with D possibly matching TRBD2 (5 bases). The V and J ends lost 1 base and 0 bases respectively, with 11 bases between them. This CDR3 spans 16 amino acids. In germline, CDR1 is SGHAT, CDR2 FQNNGV.

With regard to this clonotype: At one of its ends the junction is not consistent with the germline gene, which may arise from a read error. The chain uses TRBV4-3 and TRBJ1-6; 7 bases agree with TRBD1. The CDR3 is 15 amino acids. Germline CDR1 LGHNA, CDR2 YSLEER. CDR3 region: CASSQRDRYNSPIHF. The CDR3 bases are TGCGCCAGCAGCCAGCGGGACAGATATAATTCACCCATCCACTTT.

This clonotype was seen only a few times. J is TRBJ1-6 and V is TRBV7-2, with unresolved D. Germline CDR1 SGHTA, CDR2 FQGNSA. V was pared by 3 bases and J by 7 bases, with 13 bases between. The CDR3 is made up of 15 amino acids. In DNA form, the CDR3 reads TGTGCCAGCAGCTTCGGTGGAGGGCAAAATTCACCCCTCCACTTT. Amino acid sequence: CASSFGGGQNSPLHF. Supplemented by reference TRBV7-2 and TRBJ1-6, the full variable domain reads GAGVSQSPSNKVTEKGKDVELRCDPISGHTALYWYRQSLGQGLEFLIYFQGNSAPDKSGLPSDRFSAERTGGSVSTLTIQRTQQEDSAVYLCASSFGGGQNSPLHFGNGTRLTVT.

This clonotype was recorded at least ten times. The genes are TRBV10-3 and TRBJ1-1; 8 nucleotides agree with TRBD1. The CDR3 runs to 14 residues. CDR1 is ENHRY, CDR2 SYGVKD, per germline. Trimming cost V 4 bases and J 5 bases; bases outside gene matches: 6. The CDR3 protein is CAISVRQGATEAFF. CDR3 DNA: TGTGCCATCAGTGTTAGGCAGGGGGCGACTGAAGCTTTCTTT.

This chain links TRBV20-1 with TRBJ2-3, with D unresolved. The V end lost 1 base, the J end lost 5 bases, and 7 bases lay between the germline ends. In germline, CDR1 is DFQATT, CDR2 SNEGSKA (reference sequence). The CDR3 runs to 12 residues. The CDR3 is CSARVTRDTQYF. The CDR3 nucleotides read TGCAGTGCTAGAGTAACGAGAGATACGCAGTATTTT.

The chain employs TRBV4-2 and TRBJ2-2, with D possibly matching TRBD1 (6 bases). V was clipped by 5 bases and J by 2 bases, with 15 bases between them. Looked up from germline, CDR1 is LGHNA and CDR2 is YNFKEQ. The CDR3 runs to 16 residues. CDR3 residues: CASSRGRDTNTGELFF. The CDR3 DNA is TGTGCCAGCAGCAGAGGCAGGGACACCAACACCGGGGAGCTGTTTTTT.